What follows are 24 T cell receptor beta chains derived from one specimen sequenced in a study of human T cells and chemical hapten exposure. TCRdb reanalysed the RACE reads using MiXCR and keeps one entry per CDR3 protein. Of around 80,000 distinct CDR3 sequences in the sample, less than 8% were seen once. Indicated time point: patch test 2, 6 weeks after DPC sensitization. The treatment was: therapeutic diphenylcyclopropenone sensitization with weekly scalp DPC. Sequencing was performed on whole blood, taken in connection with sensitization to the hapten diphenylcyclopropenone (DPC). Receptors originate from a woman in her 30s with alopecia areata. Some clones in this sample may be carry-over from other donors' samples.

This clonotype showed up just a few times. The rearrangement joins TRBV2 to TRBJ1-6; 7 bases align to TRBD1. The V and J ends lost 3 bases and 9 bases, in that order; junction bases with no gene match: 8. Germline V gene lookup returns CDR1 SNHLY and CDR2 FYNNEI. The CDR3 runs 15 residues. CDR3 sequence (DNA): TGTGCCAGCAGTGAGACAGGGCAGGGCGGTTCACCCCTCCACTTT. It codes for CASSETGQGGSPLHF.

The sample holds many counts of this clonotype. This chain joins TRBV2 and TRBJ1-5, with D unclear. CDR1 and CDR2 (germline): SNHLY, FYNNEI. There are 14 residues in the CDR3. V lost 6 bases and J lost 0, with 9 bases in between. CDR3 in DNA: TGTGCCAGCAGGATAGACTATAGCAATCAGCCCCAGCATTTT. This codes for CASRIDYSNQPQHF.

This clonotype was seen repeatedly, ten times or more. The rearrangement joins TRBV6-1 to TRBJ2-3; unclear D gene. This CDR3 has 14 residues. Trimming removed 9 bases at V and 0 bases at J, with 13 bases between. Germline V gene data show CDR1 as MNHNS and CDR2 as SASEGT. The DNA for the CDR3 is TGTGCCAGTCTGATGAGTTTGAGCACAGATACGCAGTATTTT. This codes for CASLMSLSTDTQYF.

Only a few counts were recorded for this clonotype. V gene TRBV18 combines with J gene TRBJ2-5, with 10 bases identical to TRBD2. Germline V lookup: CDR1 KGHSH, CDR2 LQKENI. V dropped 4 bases and J dropped 0; count of bases not matched to a gene: 2. The CDR3 has 15 amino acids. Here the CDR3 DNA reads TGTGCCAGCTCACAGCTAGCGGGGGACCAAGAGACCCAGTACTTC. Encoded protein: CASSQLAGDQETQYF.

This clonotype showed up many times. The rearrangement uses TRBV27 and TRBJ1-5; 9 positions agree with TRBD1. With 1 base clipped from V and 14 bases from J, the junction kept 12 bases outside the gene matches. Per germline, CDR1 MNHEY and CDR2 SMNVEV (reference sequence). There are 15 residues in the CDR3. The CDR3 nucleotides are TGTGCCAGCAGTTTATTCGGGGACGCTGGACAGGGGAAGCATTTT. This codes for CASSLFGDAGQGKHF.

This clonotype appeared a single time. A single base separates this from a much larger clone, so it may be a read error. The chain combines TRBV5-5 with TRBJ2-1; TRBD2 agrees at 11 bases. Trimming at V came to 8 bases and at J to 0 bases, leaving 10 bases not matched to a gene. Germline V lookup: CDR1 SGHKS, CDR2 YYEKEE (reference sequence). This CDR3 spans 17 amino acids. The CDR3 DNA is TGTGCCAGAAGCCCCCGACTAGCGGGGAGCTCCTACAATGAGCAGTTCTTC. Translation gives CARSPRLAGSSYNEQFF.

This clonotype was observed at least ten times. V is TRBV29-1 and J is TRBJ1-1, with unresolved D. CDR3 size: 11 residues. The V gene's germline CDR1 is SQVTM and CDR2 ANQGSEA. V shed 5 bases and J shed 4 bases, with 8 bases lying between them. CDR3 sequence: CSVQRATEAFF. CDR3 DNA: TGCAGCGTTCAAAGGGCCACTGAAGCTTTCTTT.

This chain uses TRBV10-3 with TRBJ2-3; a possible D gene is TRBD1 (5 bases). The CDR3 has 13 residues. Germline V lookup: CDR1 ENHRY, CDR2 SYGVKD. Trimming took 7 bases from V and 4 from J, leaving 12 bases between them. CDR3 in DNA: TGTGCCATCAATATGCAGGGCTCAGATACGCAGTATTTT. Translation: CAINMQGSDTQYF.

This clonotype appeared many times. The rearrangement joins TRBV20-1 to TRBJ2-7, with D perhaps matching TRBD2 (6 bases). V was cut by 3 bases and J by 3 bases, with 15 bases left in between. The CDR3 contains 14 residues. Looked up from germline, CDR1 is DFQATT and CDR2 is SNEGSKA (reference sequence). CDR3 amino acids: CSASLGQDYYEQYF. DNA of the CDR3: TGCAGTGCTAGTCTTGGCCAGGACTACTACGAGCAGTACTTC.

This clonotype has ten or more counts. V is TRBV3-1 and J is TRBJ2-1, with a weak D call TRBD2 (6 bases). CDR1 LGHDT and CDR2 YNNKEL come from the germline V gene (reference sequence). This CDR3 is built from 15 residues. The V gene lost 0 bases and the J gene lost 9 bases, with 15 bases spanning the gap. CDR3 residues: CASSQDRLGGFEQFF. CDR3 nucleotides: TGTGCCAGCAGCCAAGACAGACTAGGAGGGTTTGAGCAGTTCTTC.

This clonotype was seen repeatedly, ten times or more. The CDR3 DNA follows: TGCGCCAGCAGTTCAGGGATGGCAGCCATCAGCTCCTACAATGAGCAGTTCTTC. It yields the protein CASSSGMAAISSYNEQFF. V is TRBV5-1 and J is TRBJ2-1, with D tentatively TRBD1 (5 bases). This CDR3 has 18 residues. Trimming pared 5 bases from V and 0 bases from J, leaving 21 bases between. CDR1 is SGHRS and CDR2 is YFSETQ in the germline V gene.

This chain joins TRBV2 and TRBJ1-4; maybe TRBD1 (6 bases). There are 14 residues in the CDR3. CDR1 is SNHLY, CDR2 FYNNEI, per germline. The V end lost 3 bases, the J end lost 8 bases, and 13 bases lay between the germline ends. The CDR3 DNA is TGTGCCAGCAGTGACGGGAACAGGGCAGAAAAACTGTTTTTT. Translating gives CASSDGNRAEKLFF.

The chain recombines TRBV7-2 with TRBJ1-1, with 9 positions matching TRBD1. Looked up from germline, CDR1 is SGHTA and CDR2 is FQGNSA. The CDR3 runs 15 residues. J was trimmed by 10 bases and V by 5 bases; bases with no gene match: 14. In DNA, the CDR3 is TGTGCCAGCAGCCCCCGGACAGGGGCGGGCCTTGGAGCTTTCTTT. It encodes CASSPRTGAGLGAFF.

This clonotype was picked up a small number of times. V gene TRBV11-2 combines with J gene TRBJ1-1; D is undetermined. There are 16 residues in the CDR3. V lost 4 bases and J 6 bases, leaving 21 bases between the germline ends. Germline CDR1 SGHAT, CDR2 FQNNGV. This chain's CDR3 is CASSYIVGRGMPEAFF. In DNA, the CDR3 is TGTGCCAGCAGCTATATCGTTGGGCGAGGAATGCCTGAAGCTTTCTTT. Full variable domain (outside the CDR3, taken from reference TRBV11-2 and TRBJ1-1): EAGVAQSPRYKIIEKRQSVAFWCNPISGHATLYWYQQILGQGPKLLIQFQNNGVVDDSQLPKDRFSAERLKGVDSTLKIQPAKLEDSAVYLCASSYIVGRGMPEAFFGQGTRLTVV.

This clonotype has ten or more counts. The V gene is TRBV5-6, the J gene TRBJ1-1; no firm D call. The V end was cut by 0 bases, the J end by 0 bases, with 3 bases between. CDR3 size: 13 residues. Germline lookup yields CDR1 SGHDT and CDR2 YYEEEE. CDR3 in DNA: TGTGCCAGCAGCTTGGTAGTGAACACTGAAGCTTTCTTT. Encoded protein: CASSLVVNTEAFF.

V usage is TRBV5-1 and J usage is TRBJ2-3; no reliable D call. V was pared by 4 bases and J by 0 bases, with 9 bases between. The CDR3 spans 14 residues. Germline assignment: CDR1 SGHRS and CDR2 YFSETQ. CDR3 region: CASSRTLSTDTQYF. The CDR3, as DNA: TGCGCCAGCAGCCGGACGCTAAGCACAGATACGCAGTATTTT.

A few counts support this clonotype. The chain carries TRBV2 and TRBJ1-1; 11 bases match TRBD1. Germline V CDR1 and CDR2: SNHLY, FYNNEI. The V gene end was trimmed by 4 bases and the J gene end by 5 bases; junction bases not matched to a gene: 0. The CDR3 has 13 amino acids. DNA for the CDR3: TGTGCCAGCAGTGGGGACAGGGGGACTGAAGCTTTCTTT. It codes for CASSGDRGTEAFF.

This clonotype was counted ten times or more. The chain has TRBV10-3 and TRBJ2-3; D uncertain. Trimming stripped 7 bases from V and 4 bases from J, with 6 bases between. The germline CDR1 and CDR2 sequences are ENHRY and SYGVKD. CDR3 length: 11 amino acids. CDR3 region: CAIKGPDTQYF. For the CDR3, the DNA is TGTGCCATCAAGGGCCCAGATACGCAGTATTTT.

This clonotype appeared a few times. The CDR3 protein is CASSDGRFTDTQYF. CDR3 nucleotide sequence: TGTGCCAGCAGCGATGGACGGTTCACAGATACGCAGTATTTT. The rearrangement joins TRBV6-1 to TRBJ2-3; D is unresolved. CDR1 and CDR2 (germline): MNHNS, SASEGT. Trimming removed 6 bases at V and 2 bases at J, with 12 bases between. The CDR3 sequence is 14 residues long.

Comment on this clonotype: A read error may produce the germline difference seen at one junction end. The chain has TRBV27 and TRBJ1-2, with 7 bases fitting TRBD1. Germline V gene data show CDR1 as MNHEY and CDR2 as SMNVEV (reference sequence). The CDR3 length is 15 residues. The CDR3 sequence: CVSSLWGQTEYSYTF. As DNA, the CDR3 is TGTGTCAGCAGTTTATGGGGACAGACCGAATATAGCTACACCTTC.

The gene calls are TRBV7-3 and TRBJ1-1, with 7 bases that match TRBD1. This CDR3 has 14 residues. Losses at the gene ends were 5 bases for V and 3 bases for J; bases not matched to a gene: 6. From germline, CDR1 is SGHTA and CDR2 FQGTGA. The CDR3, as DNA: TGTGCCAGCAGCCGGACAGGACCAGACACTGAAGCTTTCTTT. Translating it yields CASSRTGPDTEAFF.

This clonotype was observed many times. The J gene is TRBJ1-6, the V gene TRBV20-1; 9 nucleotides align to TRBD1. Germline-derived CDR1 and CDR2 are DFQATT and SNEGSKA (reference sequence). Trimming at V came to 6 bases and at J to 7 bases, leaving 7 bases not matched to a gene. CDR3 size: 14 residues. CDR3 DNA: TGCAGTGCATCGGACAGGGGATCCAATTCACCCCTCCACTTT. This sequence encodes CSASDRGSNSPLHF.

This chain joins TRBV2 and TRBJ1-4; no clear D gene. The CDR3 is made up of 13 amino acids. The V gene lost 11 bases and the J gene lost 7 bases, with 17 bases spanning the gap. Germline V gene lookup returns CDR1 SNHLY and CDR2 FYNNEI. The CDR3 loop is CAEGGSGGEKLFF. As DNA, the CDR3 is TGTGCCGAAGGCGGGAGCGGAGGTGAAAAACTGTTTTTT.

This clonotype was seen ten or more times. The rearrangement joins TRBV2 to TRBJ2-3, with 8 bases that match TRBD1. The CDR3 has 15 amino acids. Germline V gene data show CDR1 as SNHLY and CDR2 as FYNNEI. Germline trimming cut 4 bases from V and 3 bases from J; bases unmatched to any gene: 6. The CDR3 reads CASSGRTGTTDTQYF. The CDR3 DNA follows: TGTGCCAGCAGTGGACGGACAGGGACAACAGATACGCAGTATTTT.